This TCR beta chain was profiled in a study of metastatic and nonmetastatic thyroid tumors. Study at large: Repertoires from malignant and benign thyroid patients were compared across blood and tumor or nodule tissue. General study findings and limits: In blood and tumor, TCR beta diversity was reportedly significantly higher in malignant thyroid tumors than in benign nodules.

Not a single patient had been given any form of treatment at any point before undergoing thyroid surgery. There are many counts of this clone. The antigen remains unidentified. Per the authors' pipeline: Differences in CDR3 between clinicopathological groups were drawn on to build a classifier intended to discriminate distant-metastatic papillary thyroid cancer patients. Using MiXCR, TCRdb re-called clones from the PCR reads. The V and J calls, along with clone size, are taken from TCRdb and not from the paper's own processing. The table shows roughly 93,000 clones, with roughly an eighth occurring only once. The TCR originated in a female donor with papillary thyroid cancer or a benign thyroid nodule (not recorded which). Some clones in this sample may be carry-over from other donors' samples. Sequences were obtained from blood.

DNA of the CDR3: TGTGCCATCAGACCCGGGACAGGGAATTCACCCCTCCACTTT. This codes for CAIRPGTGNSPLHF. The rearrangement links TRBV10-3 to TRBJ1-6, with 9 bases lining up with TRBD1. The V and J ends lost 6 bases and 7 bases, in that order; junction bases with no gene match: 4. The germline CDR1 and CDR2 sequences are ENHRY and SYGVKD. The CDR3 has 14 residues.